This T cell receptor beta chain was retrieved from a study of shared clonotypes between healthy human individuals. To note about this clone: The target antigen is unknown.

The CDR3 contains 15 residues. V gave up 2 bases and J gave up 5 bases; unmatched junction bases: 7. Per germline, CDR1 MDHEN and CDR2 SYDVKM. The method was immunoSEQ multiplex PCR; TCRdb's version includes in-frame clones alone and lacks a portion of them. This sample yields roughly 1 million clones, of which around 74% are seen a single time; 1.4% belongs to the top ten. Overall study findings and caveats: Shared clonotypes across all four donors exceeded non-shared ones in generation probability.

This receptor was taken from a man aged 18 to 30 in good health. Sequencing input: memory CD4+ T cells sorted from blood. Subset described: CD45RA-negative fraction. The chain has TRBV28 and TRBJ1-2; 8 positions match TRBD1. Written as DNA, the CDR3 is TGTGCCAGCAGTTTACAGGGGGCAGAGGGTTATGGCTACACCTTC. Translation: CASSLQGAEGYGYTF.